This paragraph covers one T cell receptor (beta chain) sequence. The CDR3 loop spans 15 amino acids. V lost 3 bases and J lost 1, with 9 bases in between. Germline assignment: CDR1 KGHSH and CDR2 LQKENI. RNA amounts of about 0.5 to 1 ug underwent reverse transcription with random hexamers. TCRdb reanalysed the immunoSEQ multiplex PCR reads using MiXCR and keeps one entry per CDR3 protein. The data show fewer than 150,000 distinct CDR3 sequences, around 92% seen once. This entry belongs to a study of CD8 T cells in Susac syndrome. The origin of this receptor is a human donor with multiple sclerosis. The material sequenced was CD4+ T cells from PBMCs. V gene TRBV18 combines with J gene TRBJ2-2; a weak D match, TRBD1 (5 bases). The CDR3 coding sequence is TGTGCCAGCTCACCGAGGACAATGAACACCGGGGAGCTGTTTTTT. This encodes CASSPRTMNTGELFF. Supplemented by reference TRBV18 and TRBJ2-2, the full variable domain reads NAGVMQNPRHLVRRRGQEARLRCSPMKGHSHVYWYRQLPEEGLKFMVYLQKENIIDESGMPKERFSAEFPKEGPSILRIQQVVRGDSAAYFCASSPRTMNTGELFFGEGSRLTVL.